This T cell receptor (beta chain) was captured in a study of blood T cell repertoires in COVID-19. Study-wide background: Italy, Spain and the United States were the sources of the convalescent and acute COVID-19 samples.

The CDR3 runs 16 residues. The germline CDR1 and CDR2 sequences are LNHNV and YYDKDF (reference sequence). Trimming cost V 0 bases and J 2 bases, with 13 bases left between them. Methods used by the authors: Estimated nucleated cell counts came from reference gene primer amplification. Generated by immunoSEQ multiplex PCR, the TCRdb table keeps only in-frame clones and is missing some. That table is the source of V, J and clone size, and D and trimming were worked out from the DNA. Of 110,000 to 150,000 clones listed, roughly 80% were seen once; the top ten hold about 1.5%. Specimen: PBMCs or T cells enriched from blood (not recorded which). The TCR was taken from a woman under 30 who had been exposed to COVID-19. The chain couples TRBV15 to TRBJ1-1; D is possibly TRBD1 (6 bases). The CDR3 protein is CATSRDLGGLNTEAFF. The DNA for the CDR3 is TGTGCCACCAGCAGAGATCTCGGGGGGCTAAACACTGAAGCTTTCTTT.